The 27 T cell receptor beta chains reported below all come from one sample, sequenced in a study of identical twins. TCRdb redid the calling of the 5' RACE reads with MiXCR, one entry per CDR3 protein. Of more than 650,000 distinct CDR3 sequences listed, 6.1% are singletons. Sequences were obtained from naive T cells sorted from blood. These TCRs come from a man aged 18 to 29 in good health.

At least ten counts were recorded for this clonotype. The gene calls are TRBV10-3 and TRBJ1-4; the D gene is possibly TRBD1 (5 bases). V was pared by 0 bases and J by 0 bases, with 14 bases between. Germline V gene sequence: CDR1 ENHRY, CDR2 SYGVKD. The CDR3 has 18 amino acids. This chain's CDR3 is CAISESRGETATNEKLFF. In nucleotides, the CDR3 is TGTGCCATCAGTGAGTCCCGGGGGGAGACCGCAACTAATGAAAAACTGTTTTTT.

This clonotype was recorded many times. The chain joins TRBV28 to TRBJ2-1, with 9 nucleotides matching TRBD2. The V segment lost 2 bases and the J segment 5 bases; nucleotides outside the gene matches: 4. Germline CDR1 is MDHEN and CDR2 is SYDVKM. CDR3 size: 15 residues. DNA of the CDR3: TGTGCCAGCAGTTTACGACTAGCGGCAAACAATGAGCAGTTCTTC. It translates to CASSLRLAANNEQFF.

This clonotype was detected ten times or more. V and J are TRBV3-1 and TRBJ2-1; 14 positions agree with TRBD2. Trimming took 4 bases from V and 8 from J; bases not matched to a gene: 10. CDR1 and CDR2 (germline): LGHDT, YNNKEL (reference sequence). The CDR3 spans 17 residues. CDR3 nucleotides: TGTGCCAGCAGCCCATTGACTAGCGGGAGGGCCGGGGATGAGCAGTTCTTC. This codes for CASSPLTSGRAGDEQFF.

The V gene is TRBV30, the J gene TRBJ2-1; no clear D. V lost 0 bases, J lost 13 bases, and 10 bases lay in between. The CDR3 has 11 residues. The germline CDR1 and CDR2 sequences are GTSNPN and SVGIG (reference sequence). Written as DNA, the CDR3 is TGTGCCTGGAGTGTGGGTCCTCTTCAGTTCTTC. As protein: CAWSVGPLQFF.

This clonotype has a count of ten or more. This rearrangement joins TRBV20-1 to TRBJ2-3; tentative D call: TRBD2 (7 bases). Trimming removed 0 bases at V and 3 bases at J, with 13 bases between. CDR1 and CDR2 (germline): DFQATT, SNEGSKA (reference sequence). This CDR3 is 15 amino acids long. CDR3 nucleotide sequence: TGCAGTGCTAGAGATGGCGGGGGCGGGACAGATACGCAGTATTTT. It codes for CSARDGGGGTDTQYF.

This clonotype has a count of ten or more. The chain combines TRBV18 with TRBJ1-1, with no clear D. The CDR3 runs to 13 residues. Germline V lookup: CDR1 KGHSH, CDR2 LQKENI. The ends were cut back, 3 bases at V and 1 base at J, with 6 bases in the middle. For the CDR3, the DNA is TGTGCCAGCTCACCCGTCGGGAACACTGAAGCTTTCTTT. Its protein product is CASSPVGNTEAFF.

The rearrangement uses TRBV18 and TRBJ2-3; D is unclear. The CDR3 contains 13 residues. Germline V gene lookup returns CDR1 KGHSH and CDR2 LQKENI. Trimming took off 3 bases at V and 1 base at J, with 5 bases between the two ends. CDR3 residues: CASSPLRTDTQYF. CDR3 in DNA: TGTGCCAGCTCACCCCTTCGCACAGATACGCAGTATTTT. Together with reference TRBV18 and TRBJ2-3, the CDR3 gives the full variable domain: NAGVMQNPRHLVRRRGQEARLRCSPMKGHSHVYWYRQLPEEGLKFMVYLQKENIIDESGMPKERFSAEFPKEGPSILRIQQVVRGDSAAYFCASSPLRTDTQYFGPGTRLTVL.

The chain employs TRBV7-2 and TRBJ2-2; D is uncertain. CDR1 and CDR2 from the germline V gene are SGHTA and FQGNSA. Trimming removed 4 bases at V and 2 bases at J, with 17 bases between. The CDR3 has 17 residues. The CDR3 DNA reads TGTGCCAGCAGCTCGTTCCCCTTGGCTTTAAACACCGGGGAGCTGTTTTTT. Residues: CASSSFPLALNTGELFF.

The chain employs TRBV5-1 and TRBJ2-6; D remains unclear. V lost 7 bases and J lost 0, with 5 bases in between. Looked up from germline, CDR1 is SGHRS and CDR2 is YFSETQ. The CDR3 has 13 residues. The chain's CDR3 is CASGDSGANVLTF. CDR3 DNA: TGCGCCAGCGGGGACTCTGGGGCCAACGTCCTGACTTTC.

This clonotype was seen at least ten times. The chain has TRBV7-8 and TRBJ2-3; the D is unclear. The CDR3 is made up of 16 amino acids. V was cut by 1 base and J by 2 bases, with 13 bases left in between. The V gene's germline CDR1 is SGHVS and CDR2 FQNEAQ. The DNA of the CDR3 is TGTGCCAGCAGCTTAGAAAGCGTAAAGACCACAGATACGCAGTATTTT. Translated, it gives CASSLESVKTTDTQYF. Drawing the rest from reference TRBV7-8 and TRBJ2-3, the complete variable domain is GAGVSQSPRYKVAKRGQDVALRCDPISGHVSLFWYQQALGQGPEFLTYFQNEAQLDKSGLPSDRFFAERPEGSVSTLKIQRTQQEDSAVYLCASSLESVKTTDTQYFGPGTRLTVL.

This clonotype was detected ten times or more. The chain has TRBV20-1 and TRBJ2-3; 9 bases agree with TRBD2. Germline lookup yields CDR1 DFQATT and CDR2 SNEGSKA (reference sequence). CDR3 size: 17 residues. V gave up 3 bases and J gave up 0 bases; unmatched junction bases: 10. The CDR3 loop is CSARAGTSLSSTDTQYF. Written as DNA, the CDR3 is TGCAGTGCTAGGGCCGGGACTAGCTTATCTAGCACAGATACGCAGTATTTT.

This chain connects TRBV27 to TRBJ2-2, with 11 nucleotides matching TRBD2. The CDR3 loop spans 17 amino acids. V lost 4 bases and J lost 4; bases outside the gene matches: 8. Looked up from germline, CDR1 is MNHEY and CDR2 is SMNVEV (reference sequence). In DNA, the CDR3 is TGTGCCAGCAGTTCCCCTCTTACTAGCGGGGGCACCGGGGAGCTGTTTTTT. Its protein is CASSSPLTSGGTGELFF.

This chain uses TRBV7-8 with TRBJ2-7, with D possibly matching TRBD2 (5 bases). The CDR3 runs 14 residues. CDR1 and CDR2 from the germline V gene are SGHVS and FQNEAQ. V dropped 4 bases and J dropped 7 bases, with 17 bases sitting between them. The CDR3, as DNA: TGTGCCAGCAGCTCCCAGCAGCGGACGGGGGAGCAGTACGTC. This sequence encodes CASSSQQRTGEQYV.

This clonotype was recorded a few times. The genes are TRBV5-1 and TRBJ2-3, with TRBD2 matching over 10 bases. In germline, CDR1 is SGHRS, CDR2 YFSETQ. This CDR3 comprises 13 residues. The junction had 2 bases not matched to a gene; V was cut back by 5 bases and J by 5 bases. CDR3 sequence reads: CASRSSGRDTQYF. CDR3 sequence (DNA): TGCGCCAGCAGGTCTAGCGGGAGAGATACGCAGTATTTT.

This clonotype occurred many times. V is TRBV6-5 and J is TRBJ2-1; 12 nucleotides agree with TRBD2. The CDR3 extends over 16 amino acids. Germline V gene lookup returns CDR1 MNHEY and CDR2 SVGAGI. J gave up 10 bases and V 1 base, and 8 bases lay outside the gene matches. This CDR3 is CASSYWSTTSGSEQFF. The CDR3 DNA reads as TGTGCCAGCAGTTACTGGTCGACGACTAGCGGGAGCGAGCAGTTCTTC.

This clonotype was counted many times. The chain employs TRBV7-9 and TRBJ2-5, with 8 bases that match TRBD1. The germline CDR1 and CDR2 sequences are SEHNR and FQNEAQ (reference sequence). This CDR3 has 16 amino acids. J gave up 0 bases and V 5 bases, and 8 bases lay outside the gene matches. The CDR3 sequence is CASSPGTGGYQETQYF. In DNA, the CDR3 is TGTGCCAGCAGCCCAGGGACAGGTGGTTACCAAGAGACCCAGTACTTC.

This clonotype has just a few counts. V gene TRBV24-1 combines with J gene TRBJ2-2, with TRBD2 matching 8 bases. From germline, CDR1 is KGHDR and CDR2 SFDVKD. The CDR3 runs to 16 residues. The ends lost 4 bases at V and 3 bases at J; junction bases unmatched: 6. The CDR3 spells CATSEAGTSHTGELFF. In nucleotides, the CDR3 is TGTGCCACCAGTGAAGCCGGGACTAGTCACACCGGGGAGCTGTTTTTT.

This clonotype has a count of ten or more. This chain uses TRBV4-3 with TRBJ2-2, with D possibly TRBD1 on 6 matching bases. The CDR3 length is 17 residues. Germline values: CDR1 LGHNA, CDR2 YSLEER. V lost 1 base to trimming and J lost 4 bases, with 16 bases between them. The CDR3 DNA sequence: TGCGCCAGCAGCCAAGTACGGGTACAGGGTGGCACCGGGGAGCTGTTTTTT. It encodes CASSQVRVQGGTGELFF.

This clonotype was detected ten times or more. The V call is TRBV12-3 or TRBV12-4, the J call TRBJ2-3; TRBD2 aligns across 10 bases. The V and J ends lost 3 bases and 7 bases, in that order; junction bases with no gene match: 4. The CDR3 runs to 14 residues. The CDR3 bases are TGTGCCAGCAGTTTTGATAGCGGGAGGAATACGCAGTATTTT. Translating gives CASSFDSGRNTQYF.

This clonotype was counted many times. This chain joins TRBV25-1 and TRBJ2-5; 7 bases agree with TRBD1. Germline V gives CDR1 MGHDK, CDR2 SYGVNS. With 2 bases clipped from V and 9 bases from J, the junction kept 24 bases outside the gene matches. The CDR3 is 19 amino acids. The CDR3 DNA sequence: TGTGCCAGCAGTGAAATGTCGGTGCAGGGGGAAATCCTTGGTGTGGCCCAGTACTTC. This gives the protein CASSEMSVQGEILGVAQYF.

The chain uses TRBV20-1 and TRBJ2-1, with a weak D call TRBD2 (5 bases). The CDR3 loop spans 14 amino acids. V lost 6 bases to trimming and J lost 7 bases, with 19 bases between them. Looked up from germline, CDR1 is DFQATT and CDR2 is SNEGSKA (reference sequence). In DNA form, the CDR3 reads TGCAGTGCCTACCCTGTCGCTAGCAGTAATGAGCAGTTCTTC. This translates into CSAYPVASSNEQFF.

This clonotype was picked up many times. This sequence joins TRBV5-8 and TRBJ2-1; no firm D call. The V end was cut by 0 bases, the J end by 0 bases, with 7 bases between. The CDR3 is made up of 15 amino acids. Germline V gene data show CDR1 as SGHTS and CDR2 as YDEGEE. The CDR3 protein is CASSLGTTSYNEQFF. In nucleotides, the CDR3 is TGTGCCAGCAGCTTGGGTACGACCTCCTACAATGAGCAGTTCTTC.

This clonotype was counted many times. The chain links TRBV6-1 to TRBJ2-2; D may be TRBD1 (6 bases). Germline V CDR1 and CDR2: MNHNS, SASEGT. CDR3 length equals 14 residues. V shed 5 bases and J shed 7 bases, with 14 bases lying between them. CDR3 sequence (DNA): TGTGCCAGCAGTCCTTTTACGGGACACGGGGAGCTGTTTTTT. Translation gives CASSPFTGHGELFF.

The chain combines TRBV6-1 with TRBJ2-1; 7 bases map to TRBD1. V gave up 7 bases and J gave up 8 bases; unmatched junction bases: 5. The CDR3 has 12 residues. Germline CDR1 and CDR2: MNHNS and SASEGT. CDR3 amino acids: CASKLQGHEQFF. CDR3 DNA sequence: TGTGCCAGCAAATTACAGGGGCATGAGCAGTTCTTC.

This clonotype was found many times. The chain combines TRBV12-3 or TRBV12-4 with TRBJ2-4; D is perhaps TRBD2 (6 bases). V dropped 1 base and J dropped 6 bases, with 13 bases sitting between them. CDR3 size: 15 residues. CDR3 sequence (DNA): TGTGCCAGCAGTTTAGTCGGGGACTTGGGAAACATTCAGTACTTC. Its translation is CASSLVGDLGNIQYF.

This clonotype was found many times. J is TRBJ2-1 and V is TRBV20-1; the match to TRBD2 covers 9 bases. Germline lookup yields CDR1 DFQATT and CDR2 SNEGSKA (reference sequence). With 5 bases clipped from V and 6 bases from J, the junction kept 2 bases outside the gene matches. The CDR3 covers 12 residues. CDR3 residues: CSALGLANEQFF. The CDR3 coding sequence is TGCAGTGCTTTGGGACTAGCCAATGAGCAGTTCTTC.

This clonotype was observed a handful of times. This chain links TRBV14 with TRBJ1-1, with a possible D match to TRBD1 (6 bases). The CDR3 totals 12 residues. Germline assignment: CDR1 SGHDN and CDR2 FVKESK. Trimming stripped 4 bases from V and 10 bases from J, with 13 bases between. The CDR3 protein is CASSPGGRGAFF. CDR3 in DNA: TGTGCCAGCAGCCCGGGAGGCAGGGGAGCTTTCTTT.